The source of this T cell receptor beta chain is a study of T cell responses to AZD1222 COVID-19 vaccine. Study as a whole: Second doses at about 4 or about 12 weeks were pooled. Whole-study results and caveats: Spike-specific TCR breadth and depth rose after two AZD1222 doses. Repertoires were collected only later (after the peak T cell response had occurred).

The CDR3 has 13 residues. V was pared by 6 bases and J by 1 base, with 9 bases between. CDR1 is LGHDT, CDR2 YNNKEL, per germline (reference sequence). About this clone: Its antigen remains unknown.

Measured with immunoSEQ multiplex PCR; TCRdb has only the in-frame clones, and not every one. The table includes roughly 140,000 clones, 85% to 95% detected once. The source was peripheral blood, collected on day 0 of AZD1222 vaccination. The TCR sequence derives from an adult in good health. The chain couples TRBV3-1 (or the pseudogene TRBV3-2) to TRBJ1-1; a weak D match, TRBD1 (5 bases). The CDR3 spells CASSSTGNTEAFF. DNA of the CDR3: TGTGCCAGCAGTTCAACAGGGAACACTGAAGCTTTCTTT.